One sample yielded the 20 T cell receptor beta chains listed below, sequenced in a study of identical twins' blood T cells. TCRdb itself ran the 5' RACE reads through MiXCR, one entry per CDR3 protein. The sample carries about 370,000 distinct CDR3 sequences, 28% recorded once. Specimen: PBMCs. The source is a woman aged 18-49 years in good health.

A few counts support this clonotype. The chain links TRBV20-1 to TRBJ1-1; D remains ambiguous. The CDR3 is 12 amino acids. V lost 2 bases and J 3 bases, leaving 7 bases between the germline ends. Germline CDR1 and CDR2: DFQATT and SNEGSKA (reference sequence). CDR3 amino acids: CSARRRYTEAFF. CDR3 coding DNA: TGCAGTGCTAGACGACGGTACACTGAAGCTTTCTTT.

The chain carries TRBV2 and TRBJ1-2; 7 bases agree with TRBD1. The J segment lost 4 bases and the V segment lost 1 base, leaving 0 bases of the junction unmatched. The CDR3 runs to 13 residues. CDR1 is SNHLY, CDR2 FYNNEI, per germline. For the CDR3, the DNA is TGTGCCAGCAGTGAAGGGGACAGCTATGGCTACACCTTC. Translating gives CASSEGDSYGYTF.

About this clonotype: Sequence at one end of the junction differs from germline and may be a read error. The V call is TRBV11-2, the J call TRBJ2-1; no definite D call. This CDR3 comprises 15 residues. Germline values: CDR1 SGHAT, CDR2 FQNNGV. This chain's CDR3 is CAGSQWELVGNEQFF. CDR3 nucleotide sequence: TGTGCCGGCAGCCAATGGGAACTGGTCGGAAATGAGCAGTTCTTC.

Notes on this clonotype: Its ends do not fully match the called genes, so a read error is possible. The genes are TRBV6-6 and TRBJ1-5; no clear D. The CDR3 contains 15 residues. Germline V CDR1 and CDR2: MNHNY, SVGAGI (reference sequence). CDR3: CASSYTRPGNQPRHF. The CDR3, as DNA: TGTGCCAGCAGTTACACGCGCCCGGGGAATCAGCCCCGGCATTTT.

This clonotype qualifies as medium-sized (0.01 to 0.1%). V is TRBV4-1 and J is TRBJ1-4; 10 bases are a match to TRBD1. The germline V gene encodes CDR1 MGHRA and CDR2 YSYEKL. The CDR3 consists of 16 residues. Losses at the gene ends were 2 bases for V and 6 bases for J; bases not matched to a gene: 6. The CDR3 loop reads CASSQSTGTGDEKLFF. CDR3 nucleotides: TGCGCCAGCAGCCAATCTACTGGGACAGGGGATGAAAAACTGTTTTTT.

The chain carries TRBV5-6 and TRBJ1-2; D unresolved. Germline V CDR1 and CDR2: SGHDT, YYEEEE. The ends were cut back, 5 bases at V and 4 bases at J, with 15 bases in the middle. The CDR3 totals 14 residues. The CDR3 DNA sequence: TGTGCCAGCAGTCGGGAGAGCTGGATCTATGGCTACACCTTC. Protein product: CASSRESWIYGYTF.

This clonotype appeared once. The chain couples TRBV10-3 to TRBJ1-2; D possibly corresponds to TRBD1 (5 bases). The CDR3 consists of 14 residues. V lost 2 bases, J lost 3 bases, and 10 bases lay in between. CDR1 is ENHRY, CDR2 SYGVKD, per germline. The DNA of the CDR3 is TGTGCCATCAGTGAGCGAGGGGCGGACTATGGCTACACCTTC. Translation: CAISERGADYGYTF.

This clonotype was found a few times. The chain has TRBV7-9 and TRBJ1-3, with D unclear. CDR1 and CDR2 from the germline V gene are SEHNR and FQNEAQ (reference sequence). This CDR3 comprises 13 residues. V lost 1 base and J lost 2, with 3 bases in between. DNA for the CDR3: TGTGCCAGCAGCTTAGACCCTGGAAACACCATATATTTT. It codes for CASSLDPGNTIYF.

This clonotype has more than one count but fewer than ten. The rearrangement links TRBV27 to TRBJ2-1, with TRBD2 matching over 14 bases. CDR3 length: 20 amino acids. The germline V gene has CDR1 MNHEY and CDR2 SMNVEV (reference sequence). The trim removed 3 bases at V and 2 bases at J, leaving 12 bases unmatched. The DNA of the CDR3 is TGTGCCAGCAGTTTCCGGACAGGGACTAGCGGGGGCCAAACCTACAATGAGCAGTTCTTC. Protein product: CASSFRTGTSGGQTYNEQFF.

The chain uses TRBV5-1 and TRBJ2-1; 7 bases map to TRBD2. Losses at the gene ends were 8 bases for V and 8 bases for J; bases not matched to a gene: 7. CDR3 length equals 12 residues. Germline V gives CDR1 SGHRS, CDR2 YFSETQ. CDR3 region: CASKRDWDEQFF. DNA of the CDR3: TGCGCCAGTAAGCGGGATTGGGATGAGCAGTTCTTC.

This clonotype came up once. The V call is TRBV4-2, the J call TRBJ2-1, with D unclear. CDR3 length: 14 residues. Germline V gene data show CDR1 as LGHNA and CDR2 as YNFKEQ. Deletions cut 0 bases from V and 9 bases from J, with 12 bases between. In nucleotides, the CDR3 is TGTGCCAGCAGCCAAGAAGAGTGGAGAAGTGAGCAGTTCTTC. Its protein product is CASSQEEWRSEQFF.

This sequence joins TRBV20-1 and TRBJ2-2; 9 bases map to TRBD1. The CDR3 loop spans 13 amino acids. CDR1 is DFQATT, CDR2 SNEGSKA, per germline (reference sequence). J gave up 4 bases and V 5 bases, and 2 bases lay outside the gene matches. The CDR3 loop is CSASQGATGELFF. CDR3 sequence (DNA): TGCAGTGCTTCACAGGGGGCCACCGGGGAGCTGTTTTTT.

V is TRBV11-2 and J is TRBJ2-3; tentatively, D is TRBD2 (6 bases). From germline, CDR1 is SGHAT and CDR2 FQNNGV. The length of the CDR3 is 15 residues. Trimming took off 5 bases at V and 7 bases at J, with 19 bases between the two ends. The CDR3 is CASSRTSNKGNTQYF. The CDR3 DNA reads as TGTGCCAGCAGCCGAACTAGCAACAAGGGAAATACGCAGTATTTT.

Concerning this clonotype itself: Given a much more abundant clone one base away, this may be a read error. The CDR3 sequence is CAWSPRYCYTF. The CDR3 coding sequence is TGTGCCTGGAGCCCGCGATATTGCTACACCTTC. The chain combines TRBV30 with TRBJ1-2; D unresolved. Germline V gives CDR1 GTSNPN, CDR2 SVGIG (reference sequence). CDR3 size: 11 residues. Trimming took off 3 bases at V and 9 bases at J, with 11 bases between the two ends. The full variable domain, its missing parts supplied by reference TRBV30 and TRBJ1-2, is SQTIHQWPATLVQPVGSPLSLECTVEGTSNPNLYWYRQAAGRGLQLLFYSVGIGQISSEVPQNLSASRPQDRQFILSSKKLLLSDSGFYLCAWSPRYCYTFGSGTRLTVV.

The V and J genes are TRBV13 and TRBJ2-1; D is perhaps TRBD1 or TRBD2 (5 bases each). The CDR3 totals 15 residues. Trimming took off 5 bases at V and 6 bases at J, with 17 bases between the two ends. Germline assignment: CDR1 PRHDT and CDR2 FYEKMQ (reference sequence). This CDR3 reads CASSGTGPNLNEQFF. The CDR3 DNA reads as TGTGCCAGCAGCGGGACGGGACCAAACCTCAATGAGCAGTTCTTC.

J is TRBJ1-1 and V is TRBV4-2, with D perhaps TRBD1 (5 bases). V lost 4 bases and J lost 1, with 16 bases in between. Germline V gives CDR1 LGHNA, CDR2 YNFKEQ. This CDR3 region has 16 residues. The CDR3 protein is CASSRDPAHSNTEAFF. CDR3 sequence (DNA): TGTGCCAGCAGCCGGGACCCGGCCCATTCGAACACTGAAGCTTTCTTT.

In this sample, this clonotype turned up many times. This chain links TRBV29-1 with TRBJ1-2; no reliable D call. V lost 1 base and J 7 bases, leaving 13 bases between the germline ends. Germline loops: CDR1 SQVTM, CDR2 ANQGSEA. This CDR3 region has 13 residues. The CDR3 here is CSVEGWESGGYTF. CDR3 nucleotide sequence: TGCAGCGTTGAAGGTTGGGAATCGGGTGGCTACACCTTC.

CDR3: CSAVPRSSPYNEQFF. The CDR3 region has the DNA TGCAGTGCCGTTCCCAGGTCGAGCCCCTACAATGAGCAGTTCTTC. The chain recombines TRBV20-1 with TRBJ2-1; D uncertain. V lost 6 bases, J lost 2 bases, and 17 bases lay in between. CDR1 and CDR2 from the germline V gene are DFQATT and SNEGSKA (reference sequence). The CDR3 length is 15 residues.

This clonotype has ten or more counts. One end of the junction is discordant with germline, which a read error may explain. This chain connects TRBV29-1 to TRBJ2-1; D tentatively fits TRBD1 or TRBD2 (5 bases each). Germline-derived CDR1 and CDR2 are SQVTM and ANQGSEA. CDR3 size: 12 residues. The CDR3 nucleotides are TGCAGCGCTGAAGGGACCTCCAATGAGCAGTTCTTC. Translation: CSAEGTSNEQFF.

The V and J genes are TRBV10-3 and TRBJ2-5, with TRBD2 matching over 7 bases. The germline CDR1 and CDR2 sequences are ENHRY and SYGVKD. The ends lost 4 bases at V and 1 base at J; junction bases unmatched: 6. The CDR3 sequence is 15 residues long. The DNA for the CDR3 is TGTGCCATCAGTGCGAGTAGCGGGTTCCAAGAGACCCAGTACTTC. It yields the protein CAISASSGFQETQYF.